A selection of T cell receptor beta chains follows, all from one sample in a study of CD8 T cells in ankylosing spondylitis. TCRdb passed the 5' RACE reads through MiXCR, listing each CDR3 protein once. Here the sample spans hundreds of thousands of distinct CDR3 sequences, roughly 32% being singletons. Specimen: blood, either unsorted or a sorted T cell fraction (not recorded which). The receptors were sampled from a male donor with ankylosing spondylitis or in good health (not recorded which). CDR3s include the opening cysteine and the closing phenylalanine or tryptophan. The D gene is left open where the match is weak. Not all rows give a size; the values are once, few, many and, for expanded clones, a class.

j_call v_call clone_size d_call cdr3_nt cdr3_aa
TRBJ2-4 TRBV11-2 - TRBD1 TGTGCCAGCAGCGTGGGACAGGGGTCAAACATTCAGTACTTC CASSVGQGSNIQYF
TRBJ2-3 TRBV5-1 - - TGCGCCAGCAGCCTTAATGGGGGGCGGGACACAGATACGCAGTATTTT CASSLNGGRDTDTQYF
TRBJ2-3 TRBV5-6 - - TGTGCCAGCAGCTTGGTTACGAGACCAGAGTTCGATACGCAGTATTTT CASSLVTRPEFDTQYF
TRBJ2-1 TRBV20-1 - - TGCAGTGCTAGAGATGGCGCGAGCTCCTACAATGAGCAGTTCTTC CSARDGASSYNEQFF
TRBJ2-1 TRBV20-1 - TRBD1 TGCAGTCTTAGGGGACAGGGGGAGTCGGGTGAGCAGTTCTTC CSLRGQGESGEQFF
TRBJ1-1 TRBV12-3/TRBV12-4 - TRBD1 TGTGCCAGCAGTTTAGCGCAAGGACAGGGTGATTTCTTT CASSLAQGQGDFF
TRBJ2-5 TRBV7-6 many - TGTGCCAGCAGCTTAATAACAGCTCAAGAGACCCAGTACTTC CASSLITAQETQYF
TRBJ2-3 TRBV20-1 - - TGCAGTGCCAGACGCAAGCTCCGGGGCACAGATACGCAGTATTTT CSARRKLRGTDTQYF
TRBJ2-7 TRBV12-3/TRBV12-4 few - TGTGCCAGCACTAAGGAGCCGGGGGGCAATTACGAGCAGTACTTC CASTKEPGGNYEQYF
TRBJ2-1 TRBV28 - - TGTGCCAGCAGTTTAAGGGCACCGAGCTCCTACAATGAGCAGTTCTTC CASSLRAPSSYNEQFF
TRBJ2-7 TRBV12-3/TRBV12-4 - - TGTGCCAGCAGTCCAAGCGGGCACGAGCAGTACTTC CASSPSGHEQYF
TRBJ2-3 TRBV7-9 - - TGTGCCAGCAGCCACTGGGGCTCTGATAACACAGATACGCAGTATTTT CASSHWGSDNTDTQYF
TRBJ2-1 TRBV11-1 - TRBD2 TGTGCCAGCAGTCGGTCAGGACTAGCGGGGGGCGGGTCCTACAATGAGCAGTTCTTC CASSRSGLAGGGSYNEQFF
TRBJ2-5 TRBV5-6 few - TGTGCCAGCAGGATGGTGGTGGGACCCCAAGAGACCCAGTACTTC CASRMVVGPQETQYF
TRBJ1-1 TRBV20-1 - - TGCAGTGCTAGAGGGGGCAGGGACACTGAAGCTTTCTTT CSARGGRDTEAFF